Sequencing of this T cell receptor beta chain was carried out in a study of CD8 T cells in Susac syndrome. Random hexamers were used to reverse transcribe the RNA input (0.5 to 1 ug). Each CDR3 protein is one row after TCRdb ran MiXCR on the immunoSEQ multiplex PCR reads. Among about 250,000 distinct CDR3 sequences listed, about 94% were seen once. There are 14 residues in the CDR3. V was clipped by 2 bases and J by 7 bases; unmatched bases: 9. Germline V gives CDR1 GTSNPN, CDR2 SVGIG (reference sequence). Negative isolation yielded the CD8+ and CD4+ T cells, while FACS enriched the TEMRA cells. The TCR comes from a human donor with multiple sclerosis. The source material was CD4+ T cells from PBMCs. This chain joins TRBV30 and TRBJ2-3; 7 positions match TRBD2. The CDR3 DNA reads TGTGCCTGGAGTAAAGATCTAGCGGAGAATACGCAGTATTTT. Translation: CAWSKDLAENTQYF.